One and the same sample provided the 27 T cell receptor beta chains below, sequenced in a study of blood T cell repertoires in COVID-19. Only in-frame clones appear in the TCRdb table, and some are missing; sequencing was by immunoSEQ multiplex PCR. The sample holds about 240,000 clones, approximately 86% seen once. Sequenced material: peripheral blood. These receptors all stem from a woman aged 55 to 70 with active or convalescent COVID-19.

This clone was picked up one time. This rearrangement joins TRBV5-1 to TRBJ2-7; 7 bases agree with TRBD2. Germline-derived CDR1 and CDR2 are SGHRS and YFSETQ. This CDR3 region has 15 residues. V was pared by 4 bases and J by 3 bases, with 10 bases of the junction left unmatched. As DNA, the CDR3 is TGCGCCAGCAGCCCCTTGGGGACTACGAACTACGAGCAGTACTTC. Protein product: CASSPLGTTNYEQYF.

The genes are TRBV29-1 and TRBJ2-2; TRBD1 aligns across 7 bases. This CDR3 contains 15 residues. V trimming: 2 bases; J trimming: 0 bases; junction bases outside the gene matches: 3. Per the germline V gene, CDR1 is SQVTM and CDR2 is ANQGSEA. The CDR3 DNA reads TGCAGCGTTGAACAGGGGGATGCGAACACCGGGGAGCTGTTTTTT. It is translated as CSVEQGDANTGELFF.

V and J are TRBV19 and TRBJ1-4; D not resolved. V lost 1 base and J lost 0, with 9 bases in between. Germline V gene lookup returns CDR1 LNHDA and CDR2 SQIVND (reference sequence). This CDR3 has 16 amino acids. The CDR3 protein is CASSIGEDATNEKLFF. CDR3 DNA sequence: TGTGCCAGTAGTATAGGCGAAGATGCAACTAATGAAAAACTGTTTTTT.

The rearrangement links TRBV19 to TRBJ2-3, with a weak D call TRBD2 (6 bases). With 3 bases removed from V and 0 bases from J, the gap between germline ends came to 10 bases. This CDR3 has 15 residues. From germline, CDR1 is LNHDA and CDR2 SQIVND (reference sequence). The CDR3, as DNA: TGTGCCAGTAGTATTGGGGGGACTAGCACAGATACGCAGTATTTT. Translation gives CASSIGGTSTDTQYF. Supplemented by reference TRBV19 and TRBJ2-3, the full variable domain reads DGGITQSPKYLFRKEGQNVTLSCEQNLNHDAMYWYRQDPGQGLRLIYYSQIVNDFQKGDIAEGYSVSREKKESFPLTVTSAQKNPTAFYLCASSIGGTSTDTQYFGPGTRLTVL.

V usage is TRBV19 and J usage is TRBJ2-1; the match to TRBD1 covers 9 bases. V was clipped by 5 bases and J by 8 bases; unmatched bases: 10. The CDR3 totals 15 residues. Germline CDR1 is LNHDA and CDR2 is SQIVND (reference sequence). The CDR3: CASSLSGQGIDEQFF. In DNA form, the CDR3 reads TGTGCCAGTAGTTTATCGGGACAGGGTATAGATGAGCAGTTCTTC.

This clone was found a few times. This chain links TRBV29-1 with TRBJ2-1, with D perhaps matching TRBD2 (6 bases). Per the germline V gene, CDR1 is SQVTM and CDR2 is ANQGSEA. The CDR3 contains 12 residues. Between the trimmed V and J ends, which lost 6 bases and 4 bases, there was a span of 10 bases. CDR3 sequence reads: CSVLGGYNEQFF. DNA for the CDR3: TGCAGCGTCCTGGGGGGTTACAATGAGCAGTTCTTC.

The chain carries TRBV5-5 and TRBJ2-6; 7 bases fit TRBD1. Trimming at V came to 7 bases and at J to 3 bases, leaving 10 bases not matched to a gene. The germline CDR1 and CDR2 sequences are SGHKS and YYEKEE (reference sequence). The CDR3 runs 16 residues. The CDR3 spells CASGTALSRGANVLTF. The CDR3 nucleotides are TGTGCCAGCGGGACAGCTTTATCACGTGGGGCCAACGTCCTGACTTTC.

This chain links TRBV11-1 with TRBJ2-6, with D maybe TRBD2 (5 bases). With 0 bases removed from V and 4 bases from J, the gap between germline ends came to 13 bases. Looked up from germline, CDR1 is SGHAT and CDR2 is FQDESV (reference sequence). CDR3 length: 17 amino acids. This chain's CDR3 is CASSLALFSGGANVLTF. As DNA, the CDR3 is TGTGCCAGCAGCTTAGCGCTTTTCTCGGGGGGGGCCAACGTCCTGACTTTC.

V usage is TRBV28 and J usage is TRBJ1-4; D remains unclear. The CDR3 covers 12 residues. V was trimmed by 5 bases and J by 8 bases, leaving 9 bases between them. Germline V gene lookup returns CDR1 MDHEN and CDR2 SYDVKM. CDR3 in amino acids: CASSPVEEKLFF. The CDR3 DNA is TGTGCCAGCAGTCCCGTTGAGGAAAAACTGTTTTTT.

The V and J genes are TRBV5-8 and TRBJ1-2, with a tentative D call TRBD1 (5 bases). Trimming removed 4 bases at V and 2 bases at J, with 21 bases between. The CDR3 spans 17 residues. Germline V gene data show CDR1 as SGHTS and CDR2 as YDEGEE. CDR3 residues: CASSRRDLGRGNYGYTF. CDR3 nucleotides: TGTGCCAGCAGCCGCCGGGACCTAGGGCGGGGGAACTATGGCTACACCTTC.

This clone appeared a single time. The chain has TRBV30 and TRBJ2-7; weak D call: TRBD1 (5 bases). Looked up from germline, CDR1 is GTSNPN and CDR2 is SVGIG (reference sequence). Trimming removed 0 bases at V and 4 bases at J, with 10 bases between. The CDR3 is 13 amino acids. CDR3 in amino acids: CAWSVQQAYEQYF. The CDR3 DNA is TGTGCCTGGAGTGTACAACAGGCTTACGAGCAGTACTTC.

This sequence joins TRBV5-1 and TRBJ1-2; 7 bases are a match to TRBD1. Trimming removed 7 bases from V and 0 bases from J; junction bases left unmatched: 12. Germline V gene lookup returns CDR1 SGHRS and CDR2 YFSETQ. The CDR3 has 16 residues. The CDR3 protein is CASRSIRDSPNYGYTF. In DNA, the CDR3 is TGCGCCAGCCGTTCAATCCGGGACAGCCCTAACTATGGCTACACCTTC.

V is TRBV9 and J is TRBJ2-5; TRBD1 aligns across 9 bases. The junction had 9 bases not matched to a gene; V was cut back by 4 bases and J by 5 bases. CDR3 length equals 15 residues. The germline V gene encodes CDR1 SGDLS and CDR2 YYNGEE. The CDR3 sequence is CASSTTTGGWETQYF. The CDR3 region has the DNA TGTGCCAGCAGCACAACGACAGGGGGATGGGAGACCCAGTACTTC.

The chain joins TRBV6-1 to TRBJ1-3; D is possibly TRBD1 (5 bases). Germline values: CDR1 MNHNS, CDR2 SASEGT. The CDR3 contains 16 residues. Trimming pared 0 bases from V and 2 bases from J, leaving 11 bases between. Here the CDR3 DNA reads TGTGCCAGCAGTGAAGCGAGCTGGGGGGCTGGAAACACCATATATTTT. It translates to CASSEASWGAGNTIYF.

The chain joins TRBV10-3 to TRBJ2-5, with D possibly being TRBD2 (6 bases). The CDR3 loop spans 14 amino acids. In germline, CDR1 is ENHRY, CDR2 SYGVKD. The V gene lost 6 bases and the J gene lost 2 bases, with 13 bases spanning the gap. This CDR3 reads CAIRGGPEQETQYF. In nucleotides, the CDR3 is TGTGCCATCAGGGGGGGACCAGAACAAGAGACCCAGTACTTC.

The chain links TRBV6-1 to TRBJ2-1; D gene unclear. Trimming removed 3 bases at V and 8 bases at J, with 14 bases between. Germline assignment: CDR1 MNHNS and CDR2 SASEGT. The CDR3 contains 14 residues. CDR3 protein: CASSDLSLGYEQFF. The DNA for the CDR3 is TGTGCCAGCAGTGATTTAAGTTTGGGCTATGAGCAGTTCTTC.

This clone was found a few times. This chain connects TRBV29-1 to TRBJ2-1; 10 bases match TRBD1. The CDR3 totals 14 residues. Germline CDR1 reads SQVTM; CDR2 reads ANQGSEA. The ends lost 4 bases at V and 5 bases at J; junction bases unmatched: 5. This CDR3 reads CSVGGTGDHNEQFF. Written as DNA, the CDR3 is TGCAGCGTTGGAGGGACAGGGGATCACAATGAGCAGTTCTTC.

This sequence joins TRBV6-5 and TRBJ1-1, with a tentative D call TRBD1 (5 bases). The CDR3 consists of 15 residues. Germline CDR1 and CDR2: MNHEY and SVGAGI. The V end lost 7 bases, the J end lost 1 base, and 16 bases lay between the germline ends. For the CDR3, the DNA is TGTGCCAGCACCCGTTCGGGTACAGGGAACACTGAAGCTTTCTTT. Its protein product is CASTRSGTGNTEAFF.

The chain has TRBV27 and TRBJ2-2; no clear D gene. The CDR3 is 13 amino acids. Germline CDR1 MNHEY, CDR2 SMNVEV (reference sequence). Trimming left V 6 bases short and J 2 bases short, with 7 bases between. The CDR3 DNA sequence: TGTGCCAGCAGAAACTACAACACCGGGGAGCTGTTTTTT. This gives the protein CASRNYNTGELFF.

This clone has a single count. The rearrangement uses TRBV28 and TRBJ1-5, with a tentative D call TRBD1 (5 bases). The germline gives CDR1 MDHEN, CDR2 SYDVKM. The V gene lost 6 bases and the J gene lost 2 bases, with 14 bases spanning the gap. The CDR3 totals 15 residues. The CDR3 DNA sequence: TGTGCCAGCAGACCCGGGACTCTCCGCAATCAGCCCCAGCATTTT. This gives the protein CASRPGTLRNQPQHF.

This clone turned up a few times. V is TRBV2 and J is TRBJ1-5, with D possibly being TRBD1 (6 bases). CDR3 length: 14 residues. Germline V gene sequence: CDR1 SNHLY, CDR2 FYNNEI. V shed 6 bases and J shed 6 bases, with 15 bases lying between them. The CDR3 DNA reads as TGTGCCAGCAGGGACAGACTTCCAAGTCAGCCCCAGCATTTT. Amino acid sequence: CASRDRLPSQPQHF.

This chain links TRBV21-1 with TRBJ2-2; TRBD2 was called by the table and not checked on the DNA. TRBV21-1 is marked as a pseudogene. The CDR3 consists of 17 residues. The CDR3 bases are TGTGCCAGCAGCAAAGAAGCAGGGAGGGCCGGCACCGGGGAGCTGTTTTTT. This codes for CASSKEAGRAGTGELFF.

This clone has only a few counts. In DNA form, the CDR3 reads TGTGCCAGCAGCTCGTCTTCCTCCTACGAGCAGTACGTC. Protein product: CASSSSSSYEQYV. This sequence joins TRBV7-9 and TRBJ2-7; no reliable D call. The CDR3 is made up of 13 amino acids. Germline assignment: CDR1 SEHNR and CDR2 FQNEAQ (reference sequence). V gave up 4 bases and J gave up 0 bases, with 7 bases separating them.

The chain has TRBV4-1 and TRBJ2-1, with TRBD2 as a possible D gene (6 bases). Germline V gene data show CDR1 as MGHRA and CDR2 as YSYEKL. Trimming pared 4 bases from V and 2 bases from J, leaving 15 bases between. The CDR3 is made up of 16 amino acids. The CDR3 DNA is TGCGCCAGCAGCCGGGGAGGCGCGGTTCCCTACAATGAGCAGTTCTTC. Protein sequence: CASSRGGAVPYNEQFF.

This clone was detected a few times. The V call is TRBV4-1, the J call TRBJ2-3, with D tentatively TRBD2 (6 bases). Trimming removed 0 bases at V and 3 bases at J, with 19 bases between. The germline gives CDR1 MGHRA, CDR2 YSYEKL. This CDR3 region has 18 residues. CDR3 region: CASSQEPVGGGGTDTQYF. CDR3 DNA sequence: TGCGCCAGCAGCCAAGAGCCCGTGGGCGGTGGAGGGACAGATACGCAGTATTTT.

V is TRBV19 and J is TRBJ2-2; 8 bases fit TRBD1. The junction had 6 bases not matched to a gene; V was cut back by 5 bases and J by 7 bases. The CDR3 is 14 residues long. Germline loops: CDR1 LNHDA, CDR2 SQIVND (reference sequence). CDR3 sequence reads: CASSWQGASGELFF. As DNA, the CDR3 is TGTGCCAGTAGTTGGCAGGGGGCGAGCGGGGAGCTGTTTTTT.

This clone occurred a few times. The rearrangement joins TRBV7-9 to TRBJ2-3; 9 bases are shared with TRBD1. The V gene end was trimmed by 3 bases and the J gene end by 4 bases; junction bases not matched to a gene: 5. The CDR3 loop spans 15 amino acids. Germline CDR1 reads SEHNR; CDR2 reads FQNEAQ (reference sequence). The CDR3, as DNA: TGTGCCAGCAGCTTCCCGACAGGGGGGGCAGATACGCAGTATTTT. It codes for CASSFPTGGADTQYF.